The 21 T cell receptor beta chains listed next were all sequenced from one sample in a study of cytomegalovirus exposure and HLA in healthy donors. The PCR had 60 Vbeta and 13 Jbeta primers. The assay was immunoSEQ multiplex PCR, and TCRdb's table has in-frame clones only and misses some. The sample carries approximately 86,000 clones, 76% recorded once. Source material: PBMCs. The source is a man aged 35 to 55 in good health and CMV-seronegative.

Only one count was recorded for this clone. CDR3 residues: CASSLPTGSYGYTF. The CDR3 nucleotides read TGTGCCAGCAGTTTACCGACGGGTAGCTATGGCTACACCTTC. This chain joins TRBV28 and TRBJ1-2; D not certain. Germline V gives CDR1 MDHEN, CDR2 SYDVKM. V lost 2 bases, J lost 4 bases, and 11 bases lay in between. This CDR3 has 14 residues.

The genes are TRBV15 and TRBJ2-3; 10 bases are shared with TRBD2. The CDR3 is 15 residues long. The J segment lost 4 bases and the V segment lost 6 bases, leaving 7 bases of the junction unmatched. Germline V gene data show CDR1 as LNHNV and CDR2 as YYDKDF (reference sequence). CDR3 protein: CATRAAGGRADTQYF. CDR3 in DNA: TGTGCCACCAGAGCAGCGGGGGGGCGGGCAGATACGCAGTATTTT.

The CDR3 region has the DNA TGTGCCAGCAGCCCCCAGGGGGCGGAAACCCTCTATGGCTACACCTTC. Translated, it gives CASSPQGAETLYGYTF. V usage is TRBV16 and J usage is TRBJ1-2, with 8 nucleotides matching TRBD1. V shed 4 bases, J shed 4 bases, and the junction held 11 bases outside the gene matches. This CDR3 comprises 16 residues. From germline, CDR1 is KGHSY and CDR2 FQNENV.

The rearrangement links TRBV28 to TRBJ2-1, with TRBD1 matching over 9 bases. Germline CDR1 and CDR2: MDHEN and SYDVKM. Losses at the gene ends were 4 bases for V and 6 bases for J; bases not matched to a gene: 13. This CDR3 is 17 amino acids long. CDR3 amino acids: CASSSNRRDRGGNEQFF. For the CDR3, the DNA is TGTGCCAGCAGTTCAAACCGCCGCGACAGGGGGGGCAATGAGCAGTTCTTC.

The rearrangement joins TRBV6-4 to TRBJ1-2; no reliable D call. V lost 4 bases and J lost 4, with 10 bases in between. Germline V gene lookup returns CDR1 MRHNA and CDR2 SNTAGT. The CDR3 consists of 13 residues. The CDR3 nucleotides are TGTGCCAGCAGTGCCGGGAACTCCTATGGCTACACCTTC. It encodes CASSAGNSYGYTF.

The V and J genes are TRBV10-3 and TRBJ2-7, with D tentatively TRBD1 (6 bases). Germline lookup yields CDR1 ENHRY and CDR2 SYGVKD. The CDR3 is 15 residues long. Trimming left V 7 bases short and J 3 bases short, with 19 bases between. The CDR3 sequence: CAIIKGDNLGYEQYF. As DNA, the CDR3 is TGTGCCATCATCAAAGGGGACAACCTGGGCTACGAGCAGTACTTC.

Here the CDR3 reads CASSYFRTGGGYGYTF. CDR3 bases: TGTGCCAGCAGTTACTTTCGGACAGGGGGGGGATATGGCTACACCTTC. This chain joins TRBV6-5 and TRBJ1-2; TRBD1 agrees at 10 bases. The CDR3 totals 16 residues. From germline, CDR1 is MNHEY and CDR2 SVGAGI. After removal of 1 base from V and 5 bases from J, the junction contained 7 bases not matched to a gene.

The sample holds a few counts of this clone. The chain is built from TRBV4-2 and TRBJ2-5, with 8 bases that match TRBD2. CDR1 is LGHNA, CDR2 YNFKEQ, per germline. Germline trimming cut 5 bases from V and 4 bases from J; bases unmatched to any gene: 3. The length of the CDR3 is 13 residues. The CDR3 nucleotides are TGTGCCAGCAGCTCAGCGGGGGTAGAGACCCAGTACTTC. Protein: CASSSAGVETQYF.

The CDR3 coding sequence is TGTGCCAGCAAATCGGGACAGGGGGGAACCTACGAGCAGTACTTC. Translated: CASKSGQGGTYEQYF. The chain recombines TRBV6-5 with TRBJ2-7, with 11 bases aligning to TRBD1. The CDR3 runs 15 residues. V lost 7 bases, J lost 2 bases, and 7 bases stayed unmatched. Germline V gene sequence: CDR1 MNHEY, CDR2 SVGAGI.

V is TRBV9 and J is TRBJ1-6; TRBD1 matches at 11 bases. Germline CDR1 reads SGDLS; CDR2 reads YYNGEE. Trimming took 7 bases from V and 7 from J; bases not matched to a gene: 7. The CDR3 is 15 residues long. This chain's CDR3 is CASGGQGDANSPLHF. CDR3 sequence (DNA): TGTGCCAGCGGGGGACAGGGGGACGCGAATTCACCCCTCCACTTT.

This chain links TRBV9 with TRBJ1-1, with 7 bases aligning to TRBD1. From germline, CDR1 is SGDLS and CDR2 YYNGEE. After removal of 0 bases from V and 4 bases from J, the junction contained 9 bases not matched to a gene. The CDR3 has 16 amino acids. In DNA form, the CDR3 reads TGTGCCAGCAGCGTAGCTGGCCTTCCAGGGGGCACTGAAGCTTTCTTT. It is translated as CASSVAGLPGGTEAFF.

V usage is TRBV27 and J usage is TRBJ2-5, with 8 bases that match TRBD1. This CDR3 region has 13 residues. Germline lookup yields CDR1 MNHEY and CDR2 SMNVEV (reference sequence). With 5 bases clipped from V and 5 bases from J, the junction kept 4 bases outside the gene matches. This CDR3 reads CASSLQGAETQYF. In DNA form, the CDR3 reads TGTGCCAGCAGTCTTCAGGGGGCGGAGACCCAGTACTTC.

The chain is built from TRBV7-2 and TRBJ2-5; possibly TRBD2 for D (6 bases). V was pared by 5 bases and J by 5 bases, with 27 bases between. The CDR3 has 18 amino acids. The V gene's germline CDR1 is SGHTA and CDR2 FQGNSA. CDR3 sequence (DNA): TGTGCCAGCAGCATGACTAGTCGAAGGGGAGAAAAAGATGAGACCCAGTACTTC. Its protein is CASSMTSRRGEKDETQYF.

The count of this clone is one. V and J are TRBV30 and TRBJ1-5; 9 bases are a match to TRBD1. Germline V gene sequence: CDR1 GTSNPN, CDR2 SVGIG (reference sequence). Unmatched junction bases numbered 3, after V lost 2 bases and J lost 4 bases. The length of the CDR3 is 14 residues. The CDR3 region is CAWSQTGGNQPQHF. CDR3 DNA: TGTGCCTGGAGTCAGACAGGGGGAAATCAGCCCCAGCATTTT.

V gene TRBV19 combines with J gene TRBJ1-1; 9 nucleotides align to TRBD1. This CDR3 region has 14 residues. V dropped 1 base and J dropped 7; count of bases not matched to a gene: 4. CDR1 is LNHDA and CDR2 is SQIVND in the germline V gene (reference sequence). The CDR3 region is CASSIANRGLEAFF. The CDR3 DNA follows: TGTGCCAGTAGTATAGCTAACAGGGGGCTTGAAGCTTTCTTT. The full variable domain, in which reference TRBV19 and TRBJ1-1 provide the parts outside the CDR3, is DGGITQSPKYLFRKEGQNVTLSCEQNLNHDAMYWYRQDPGQGLRLIYYSQIVNDFQKGDIAEGYSVSREKKESFPLTVTSAQKNPTAFYLCASSIANRGLEAFFGQGTRLTVV.

V is TRBV30 and J is TRBJ1-5; D might be TRBD1 (6 bases). V lost 0 bases, J lost 3 bases, and 12 bases lay in between. CDR3 length: 15 residues. Germline V gives CDR1 GTSNPN, CDR2 SVGIG (reference sequence). The CDR3 DNA reads TGTGCCTGGAGTGTAGCGGGGGGCTTCAATCAGCCCCAGCATTTT. It translates to CAWSVAGGFNQPQHF.

V gene TRBV28 combines with J gene TRBJ2-7, with a possible D match to TRBD1 (6 bases). V was cut by 10 bases and J by 5 bases, with 18 bases left in between. The CDR3 covers 13 residues. In germline, CDR1 is MDHEN, CDR2 SYDVKM. CDR3 amino acids: CAIRGGVLHEQYF. The CDR3 DNA is TGTGCCATCAGAGGGGGAGTTCTCCACGAGCAGTACTTC.

The chain links TRBV4-3 to TRBJ2-3; D may be TRBD2 (5 bases). Germline CDR1 and CDR2: LGHNA and YSLEER. Trimming left V 0 bases short and J 0 bases short, with 13 bases between. This CDR3 comprises 17 residues. CDR3 bases: TGCGCCAGCAGCCAAGAACTGGAGGCTGCTAGCACAGATACGCAGTATTTT. It is translated as CASSQELEAASTDTQYF.

This clone showed up just once. V gene TRBV6-4 combines with J gene TRBJ2-6, with 7 bases fitting TRBD1. The CDR3 spans 15 residues. Germline loops: CDR1 MRHNA, CDR2 SNTAGT. V shed 6 bases and J 2 bases; nucleotides not matched to a gene: 4. The CDR3 reads CASSTGVAGANVLTF. The CDR3 region has the DNA TGTGCCAGCAGCACAGGGGTTGCTGGGGCCAACGTCCTGACTTTC.

V usage is TRBV10-3 and J usage is TRBJ2-3; 9 bases fit TRBD1. This CDR3 is built from 15 residues. The V segment lost 9 bases and the J segment 7 bases; nucleotides outside the gene matches: 14. Germline-derived CDR1 and CDR2 are ENHRY and SYGVKD. The CDR3 DNA sequence: TGTGCCATTGGGGTCGGGACAGGGACCCTGCATACGCAGTATTTT. This gives the protein CAIGVGTGTLHTQYF.

This chain connects TRBV5-6 to TRBJ2-1, with 7 bases matching TRBD1. Trimming removed 4 bases from V and 7 bases from J; junction bases left unmatched: 8. CDR1 SGHDT and CDR2 YYEEEE come from the germline V gene. The length of the CDR3 is 14 residues. The CDR3 DNA reads TGTGCCAGCAGCCACGGGACAGCTAGGAATGAGCAGTTCTTC. Amino acid sequence: CASSHGTARNEQFF.